This T cell receptor beta chain was sequenced during a study of T cell responses to AZD1222 COVID-19 vaccine. Study-wide results and caveats: Spike-specific TCR breadth and depth grew following two AZD1222 doses. Nearly half of the spike-specific TCRs reportedly recognize variant regions that carry no mutations.

Notes on this clone: What it binds is not known.

The repertoire was sequenced with immunoSEQ multiplex PCR; TCRdb's copy has only in-frame clones and lacks some. The sample lists about 170,000 clones; around nine tenths were seen once. This receptor was obtained from an adult in good health. Sequences were derived from peripheral blood, sampled on day 0 of AZD1222 vaccination.

CDR3 nucleotide sequence: TGCGCCAGCCGTAAGGACAGAAATAGCAATCAGCCCCAGCATTTT. Its translation: CASRKDRNSNQPQHF. V and J are TRBV10-2 and TRBJ1-5, with D possibly TRBD1 on 6 matching bases. V was clipped by 8 bases and J by 0 bases, with 14 bases between them. Looked up from germline, CDR1 is WSHSY and CDR2 is SAAADI. The CDR3 runs to 15 residues.